The 23 T cell receptor beta chains reported below all come from one sample, sequenced in a study of response to subunit inactivated influenza vaccine. TCRdb ran MiXCR on the RT-PCR reads and lists one entry per CDR3 protein. This sample has 430,000 or so distinct CDR3 sequences; approximately 10% occur once, and the top ten carry about 12%. The starting material was PBMCs from blood, obtained about 40 days after vaccination. These receptors all come from a man between 45 and 60 years old who received an inactivated influenza vaccine.

In its sample, this clonotype was seen a few times. The rearrangement links TRBV20-1 to TRBJ2-5; TRBD2 matches 8 bases. Losses at the gene ends were 0 bases for V and 5 bases for J; bases not matched to a gene: 17. Per germline, CDR1 DFQATT and CDR2 SNEGSKA (reference sequence). This CDR3 comprises 18 residues. The CDR3 bases are TGCAGTGCTAGAGATCCGGGCGGGGGGCCGTACTCATGGGAGACCCAGTACTTC. This gives the protein CSARDPGGGPYSWETQYF.

The chain carries TRBV11-2 and TRBJ1-1, with no clear D. The length of the CDR3 is 13 residues. V dropped 0 bases and J dropped 3 bases, with 5 bases sitting between them. CDR1 SGHAT and CDR2 FQNNGV come from the germline V gene. CDR3 protein: CASSLEHHTEAFF. The CDR3 DNA reads as TGTGCCAGCAGCTTAGAGCACCACACTGAAGCTTTCTTT.

This clonotype was seen a few times. The gene calls are TRBV20-1 and TRBJ2-1; D uncertain. This CDR3 contains 11 residues. The germline V and J ends were trimmed by 6 bases and 3 bases, with 6 bases remaining between them. Germline V gene sequence: CDR1 DFQATT, CDR2 SNEGSKA (reference sequence). DNA for the CDR3: TGCAGTGCAACTGACTACAATGAGCAGTTCTTC. Translated: CSATDYNEQFF.

The table lists this clonotype with many counts. This chain connects TRBV20-1 to TRBJ1-6, with 7 nucleotides matching TRBD1. The CDR3 consists of 15 residues. Germline loops: CDR1 DFQATT, CDR2 SNEGSKA (reference sequence). The V and J ends lost 3 bases and 7 bases, in that order; junction bases with no gene match: 9. CDR3 DNA sequence: TGCAGTGCTAGCTCGGGGTCAGGGGGAAATTCACCCCTCCACTTT. Amino acid sequence: CSASSGSGGNSPLHF.

The J gene is TRBJ2-2, the V gene TRBV12-3 or TRBV12-4; D is perhaps TRBD2 (5 bases). CDR3 size: 14 residues. Trimming took off 6 bases at V and 5 bases at J, with 13 bases between the two ends. The CDR3 DNA reads as TGTGCCAGCAGCTTCATGAGGGTTACCGGGGAGCTGTTTTTT. Protein: CASSFMRVTGELFF.

In DNA form, the CDR3 reads TGCGCCAGCAGCTTAAACCTGAGGGACATTCAGTACTTC. Translated: CASSLNLRDIQYF. This chain joins TRBV5-1 and TRBJ2-4, with D possibly TRBD2 on 5 matching bases. Germline V lookup: CDR1 SGHRS, CDR2 YFSETQ. The CDR3 extends over 13 amino acids. The ends were cut back, 2 bases at V and 8 bases at J, with 11 bases in the middle.

This clonotype was detected a few times. The chain is built from TRBV6-2 or TRBV6-3 and TRBJ2-3, with D perhaps matching TRBD2 (6 bases). The ends were cut back, 0 bases at V and 6 bases at J, with 22 bases in the middle. The length of the CDR3 is 18 residues. The germline V gene has CDR1 MNHEY and CDR2 SVGEGT. The CDR3 sequence is CASSYSISGGSIKDTQYF. CDR3 bases: TGTGCCAGCAGTTACTCGATTTCCGGGGGTTCTATAAAGGATACGCAGTATTTT.

The rearrangement links TRBV29-1 to TRBJ1-5; D is uncertain. Germline CDR1 is SQVTM and CDR2 is ANQGSEA. V was shortened by 4 bases and J by 0 bases, with 10 bases between the two germline ends. CDR3 length: 14 residues. DNA for the CDR3: TGCAGCGTTGCTGTGGAGAATAGCAATCAGCCCCAGCATTTT. Residues: CSVAVENSNQPQHF.

The chain combines TRBV7-9 with TRBJ2-7; tentatively, D is TRBD2 (5 bases). Germline V gene sequence: CDR1 SEHNR, CDR2 FQNEAQ (reference sequence). V lost 3 bases and J 0 bases, leaving 12 bases between the germline ends. There are 15 residues in the CDR3. CDR3 sequence reads: CASSFPGINSYEQYF. CDR3 nucleotide sequence: TGTGCCAGCAGCTTCCCGGGGATTAACTCCTACGAGCAGTACTTC.

This clonotype was seen more than once but under ten times. The chain uses TRBV20-1 and TRBJ2-7, with a tentative D call TRBD2 (6 bases). Trimming took 3 bases from V and 5 from J, leaving 17 bases between them. Germline lookup yields CDR1 DFQATT and CDR2 SNEGSKA (reference sequence). CDR3 length: 14 residues. The CDR3 coding sequence is TGCAGTGCTAGCCCCTGGGGACTCCGGGACGAGCAGTACTTC. This encodes CSASPWGLRDEQYF.

This clonotype has more than one count but fewer than ten. The chain employs TRBV9 and TRBJ2-2; TRBD1 is a possible D gene (6 bases). Germline values: CDR1 SGDLS, CDR2 YYNGEE. This CDR3 contains 15 residues. Between the trimmed V and J ends, which lost 2 bases and 0 bases, there was a span of 8 bases. The CDR3 nucleotides are TGTGCCAGCAGCGTTACAGGGACGAACACCGGGGAGCTGTTTTTT. It translates to CASSVTGTNTGELFF.

In its sample, this clonotype was seen a few times. The rearrangement links TRBV7-2 to TRBJ2-1, with TRBD2 matching 7 bases. This CDR3 has 18 residues. V shed 0 bases and J 7 bases; nucleotides not matched to a gene: 15. Germline CDR1 and CDR2: SGHTA and FQGNSA. Here the CDR3 reads CASSLAPASGAPWNEQFF. In DNA form, the CDR3 reads TGTGCCAGCAGCTTAGCGCCGGCTAGCGGAGCCCCGTGGAATGAGCAGTTCTTC.

This clonotype was seen repeatedly, ten times or more. J is TRBJ2-1 and V is TRBV29-1; TRBD2 matches at 13 bases. The CDR3 sequence is 14 residues long. Germline V gives CDR1 SQVTM, CDR2 ANQGSEA. The ends lost 6 bases at V and 7 bases at J; junction bases unmatched: 6. The CDR3 coding sequence is TGCAGCGTCTTCCGGACTAGCGGGAGTAATGAGCAGTTCTTC. The encoded protein is CSVFRTSGSNEQFF.

This clonotype was detected only a few times. The gene calls are TRBV6-2 or TRBV6-3 and TRBJ2-1; 14 bases are shared with TRBD2. V lost 6 bases to trimming and J lost 1 base; unmatched junction nucleotides: 8. Germline CDR1 and CDR2: MNHEY and SVGEGT. The CDR3 contains 18 residues. The CDR3 DNA reads TGTGCCAGCAGCACCGGGACTAGCGGGAGCGTTTCCTACAATGAGCAGTTCTTC. Protein product: CASSTGTSGSVSYNEQFF.

The chain combines TRBV24-1 with TRBJ2-1, with D unclear. The germline V and J ends were trimmed by 9 bases and 9 bases, with 11 bases remaining between them. Germline V gene sequence: CDR1 KGHDR, CDR2 SFDVKD. The CDR3 consists of 11 residues. Here the CDR3 reads CATSRYAEQFF. DNA of the CDR3: TGTGCCACCTCCCGGTACGCTGAGCAGTTCTTC.

This clonotype was observed many times. This chain links TRBV20-1 with TRBJ2-3, with 7 bases matching TRBD2. Losses at the gene ends were 3 bases for V and 3 bases for J; bases not matched to a gene: 3. The CDR3 loop spans 13 amino acids. Germline-derived CDR1 and CDR2 are DFQATT and SNEGSKA (reference sequence). In DNA, the CDR3 is TGCAGTGCTAGTTTGGGGGGGACAGATACGCAGTATTTT. It is translated as CSASLGGTDTQYF.

This clonotype was counted a few times. The rearrangement links TRBV15 to TRBJ2-7; D is possibly TRBD1 (5 bases). Trimming left V 1 base short and J 3 bases short, with 10 bases between. The CDR3 extends over 14 amino acids. The germline CDR1 and CDR2 sequences are LNHNV and YYDKDF (reference sequence). The CDR3 nucleotides read TGTGCCACCAGCAGAGGTAGCAGGGACTACGAGCAGTACTTC. Encoded protein: CATSRGSRDYEQYF. The variable domain in full, completed from reference TRBV15 and TRBJ2-7, reads DAMVIQNPRYQVTQFGKPVTLSCSQTLNHNVMYWYQQKSSQAPKLLFHYYDKDFNNEADTPDNFQSRRPNTSFCFLDIRSPGLGDTAMYLCATSRGSRDYEQYFGPGTRLTVT.

This chain's CDR3 is CASSTSGRDQETQYF. The DNA of the CDR3 is TGTGCCAGCAGCACTAGCGGGAGGGATCAAGAGACCCAGTACTTC. This chain joins TRBV9 and TRBJ2-5; 13 nucleotides line up with TRBD2. With 4 bases clipped from V and 2 bases from J, the junction kept 2 bases outside the gene matches. CDR1 is SGDLS, CDR2 YYNGEE, per germline. CDR3 length: 15 residues.

This clonotype was observed a handful of times. The chain employs TRBV7-8 and TRBJ1-3; D is uncertain. The CDR3 sequence is 15 residues long. The germline CDR1 and CDR2 sequences are SGHVS and FQNEAQ. The V end was cut by 5 bases, the J end by 2 bases, with 13 bases between. The CDR3 sequence: CASSPASFAGNTIYF. The CDR3 nucleotides read TGTGCCAGCAGCCCTGCATCTTTTGCTGGAAACACCATATATTTT.

The chain combines TRBV5-1 with TRBJ2-6, with 8 bases matching TRBD1. Germline V gene sequence: CDR1 SGHRS, CDR2 YFSETQ. This CDR3 comprises 16 residues. The trim removed 1 base at V and 4 bases at J, leaving 4 bases unmatched. Here the CDR3 reads CASSLQGAQGANVLTF. For the CDR3, the DNA is TGCGCCAGCAGCTTGCAGGGGGCGCAGGGGGCCAACGTCCTGACTTTC.

This clonotype was picked up a small number of times. The J gene is TRBJ2-7, the V gene TRBV6-2 or TRBV6-3, with D perhaps TRBD1 (6 bases). The CDR3 is 15 amino acids. CDR1 is MNHEY and CDR2 is SVGEGT in the germline V gene. V was cut by 4 bases and J by 6 bases, with 19 bases left in between. Here the CDR3 reads CASSSGAGAFGEQYF. CDR3 coding DNA: TGTGCCAGCAGTTCTGGGGCAGGGGCGTTCGGCGAGCAGTACTTC.

The rearrangement uses TRBV5-1 and TRBJ1-5, with D perhaps TRBD1 (6 bases). The CDR3 is 16 residues long. Trimming took 3 bases from V and 4 from J, leaving 17 bases between them. Germline CDR1 SGHRS, CDR2 YFSETQ. The CDR3 protein is CASSSGPGTQNQPQHF. In nucleotides, the CDR3 is TGCGCCAGCAGCTCGGGTCCCGGGACACAGAATCAGCCCCAGCATTTT.

This chain joins TRBV12-3 or TRBV12-4 and TRBJ1-2; D unresolved. Trimming took 6 bases from V and 3 from J, leaving 20 bases between them. The CDR3 sequence is 16 residues long. The CDR3 sequence is CASSPSGALSDYGYTF. CDR3 in DNA: TGTGCCAGCAGCCCTTCGGGAGCACTTTCCGACTATGGCTACACCTTC.